This TCR beta chain was identified during a study of CD8 T cells in Susac syndrome. Study outcomes and limitations: Regarding the TCR sequencing and HLA analysis, the study admitted that a relatively small number of individuals were involved.

With random hexamers, reverse transcription was performed on about 0.5 to 1 ug of RNA. MiXCR, applied by TCRdb to the immunoSEQ multiplex PCR reads, yields one record per CDR3 protein. This sample carries around 270,000 distinct CDR3 sequences, around 89% of them seen once, and the ten largest clones take approximately 0.2%. Sequencing of TCR beta covered CD8+ and CD4+ T cells obtained from blood. The TEMRA cells underwent FACS enrichment, while the CD8+ and CD4+ T cells underwent negative isolation. The length of the CDR3 is 14 residues. V was cut by 0 bases and J by 3 bases, with 9 bases left in between. Germline CDR1 reads SGHAT; CDR2 reads FQDESV (reference sequence). About this clonotype itself: Its matching antigen is unknown.

V gene TRBV11-1 combines with J gene TRBJ2-7; the D gene is possibly TRBD2 (5 bases). Sequenced sample: CD8+ T cells from PBMCs. The sequence came from a human donor with multiple sclerosis. CDR3 amino acids: CASSLAGALYEQYF. In nucleotides, the CDR3 is TGTGCCAGCAGCTTAGCGGGAGCTCTCTACGAGCAGTACTTC.